This T cell receptor (beta chain) came from a study of blood T cells in healthy people across ages. The study's findings and limits: Age advanced and TCR beta diversity per million T cells fell, roughly linearly. Possibly, changes in expanded clonotypes were confounded because donor CMV status was unknown.

About this clonotype: Its antigen is as yet unknown.

Primers used in a second PCR of roughly 7 to 11 cycles were a sample-barcoded 5' primer and a J-beta primer mix. Template switching added a 12-random-nucleotide identifier to every cDNA molecule. TCRdb independently ran MiXCR on the 5' RACE reads; one entry per CDR3 protein. The sample contains around 900,000 distinct CDR3 sequences, roughly half of which appear only once. This CDR3 comprises 13 residues. Germline V gene sequence: CDR1 DFQATT, CDR2 SNEGSKA (reference sequence). The V end lost 0 bases, the J end lost 2 bases, and 8 bases lay between the germline ends. The sample comprised blood. This clonotype originated in a woman aged 60-75 years in good health. The genes are TRBV20-1 and TRBJ2-7; D uncertain. CDR3 DNA: TGCAGTGCTAGAGATATTAGGACCTACGAGCAGTACTTC. This encodes CSARDIRTYEQYF.